The 9 T cell receptor beta chains in this list originate from one sample, sequenced in a study of cytomegalovirus exposure and HLA in healthy donors. The PCR had 60 Vbeta and 13 Jbeta primers. Measured with immunoSEQ multiplex PCR; TCRdb has only the in-frame clones, and not every one. The sample carries roughly 200,000 clones, around 80% recorded once. The sample was PBMCs. The receptors come from a man aged 30 to 39 in good health and CMV-seronegative.

The rearrangement joins TRBV19 to TRBJ2-7; 9 bases align to TRBD1. CDR3 length: 14 amino acids. J lost 2 bases, V lost 5 bases, and 4 bases had no gene match. Per the germline V gene, CDR1 is LNHDA and CDR2 is SQIVND (reference sequence). As DNA, the CDR3 is TGTGCCAGTAGTTCCGGACAGGGGACCTACGAGCAGTACTTC. This sequence encodes CASSSGQGTYEQYF.

The genes are TRBV5-4 and TRBJ1-4, with 9 bases aligning to TRBD1. Germline CDR1 and CDR2: SGHNT and YYREEE (reference sequence). V was pared by 0 bases and J by 7 bases, with 10 bases of the junction left unmatched. There are 17 residues in the CDR3. The CDR3 spells CASSLADYRGRGEKLFF. As DNA, the CDR3 is TGTGCCAGCAGCTTGGCCGACTACAGGGGGCGCGGTGAAAAACTGTTTTTT.

This chain uses TRBV2 with TRBJ2-7; 9 nucleotides align to TRBD1. J was trimmed by 2 bases and V by 1 base; bases with no gene match: 0. CDR1 is SNHLY and CDR2 is FYNNEI in the germline V gene. The CDR3 is 14 amino acids. The CDR3 loop is CASSEGQGAYEQYF. The DNA of the CDR3 is TGTGCCAGCAGTGAAGGACAGGGGGCCTACGAGCAGTACTTC.

The rearrangement joins TRBV9 to TRBJ2-7, with D possibly TRBD2 on 7 matching bases. The J call could be wrong; TRBJ2-5 is a better fit for the DNA end. Germline assignment: CDR1 SGDLS and CDR2 YYNGEE. The CDR3 consists of 15 residues. CDR3 bases: TGTGCCAGCAGCGTAGGGGGGGGCGCCGGTGAGACCCAGTACTTC. As protein: CASSVGGGAGETQYF.

V is TRBV6-5 and J is TRBJ1-1; 8 positions agree with TRBD1. The CDR3 is 15 amino acids. V trimming: 5 bases; J trimming: 1 base; junction bases outside the gene matches: 6. CDR1 and CDR2 from the germline V gene are MNHEY and SVGAGI. This CDR3 is CASSHGQGRNTEAFF. CDR3 sequence (DNA): TGTGCCAGCAGTCACGGACAGGGAAGGAACACTGAAGCTTTCTTT.

The chain joins TRBV4-1 to TRBJ2-6, with D uncertain. The length of the CDR3 is 15 residues. V lost 6 bases, J lost 0 bases, and 9 bases lay in between. Germline CDR1 is MGHRA and CDR2 is YSYEKL. The CDR3 nucleotides read TGCGCCAGCAGGATGGTTAGCTCTGGGGCCAACGTCCTGACTTTC. Encoded protein: CASRMVSSGANVLTF.

This chain's CDR3 is CASSLGDRPYEQYF. The DNA of the CDR3 is TGTGCCAGCAGTCTGGGGGACAGGCCCTACGAGCAGTACTTC. V usage is TRBV2 and J usage is TRBJ2-7; 8 nucleotides agree with TRBD1. The junction had 5 bases not matched to a gene; V was cut back by 5 bases and J by 2 bases. Germline-derived CDR1 and CDR2 are SNHLY and FYNNEI. The CDR3 consists of 14 residues.

The V call is TRBV4-3, the J call TRBJ2-7; no definite D call. Germline V lookup: CDR1 LGHNA, CDR2 YSLEER. The CDR3 length is 14 residues. V gave up 0 bases and J gave up 0 bases, with 6 bases separating them. CDR3 sequence reads: CASSQDWSSYEQYF. The CDR3 DNA is TGCGCCAGCAGCCAAGACTGGAGCTCCTACGAGCAGTACTTC.

The V and J genes are TRBV5-1 and TRBJ1-4; D possibly corresponds to TRBD1 (5 bases). V was pared by 7 bases and J by 2 bases, with 9 bases between. The CDR3 is made up of 13 amino acids. The germline V gene has CDR1 SGHRS and CDR2 YFSETQ. The CDR3 DNA is TGCGCCAGCCGGGGGTGGACTAATGAAAAACTGTTTTTT. Translating it yields CASRGWTNEKLFF.